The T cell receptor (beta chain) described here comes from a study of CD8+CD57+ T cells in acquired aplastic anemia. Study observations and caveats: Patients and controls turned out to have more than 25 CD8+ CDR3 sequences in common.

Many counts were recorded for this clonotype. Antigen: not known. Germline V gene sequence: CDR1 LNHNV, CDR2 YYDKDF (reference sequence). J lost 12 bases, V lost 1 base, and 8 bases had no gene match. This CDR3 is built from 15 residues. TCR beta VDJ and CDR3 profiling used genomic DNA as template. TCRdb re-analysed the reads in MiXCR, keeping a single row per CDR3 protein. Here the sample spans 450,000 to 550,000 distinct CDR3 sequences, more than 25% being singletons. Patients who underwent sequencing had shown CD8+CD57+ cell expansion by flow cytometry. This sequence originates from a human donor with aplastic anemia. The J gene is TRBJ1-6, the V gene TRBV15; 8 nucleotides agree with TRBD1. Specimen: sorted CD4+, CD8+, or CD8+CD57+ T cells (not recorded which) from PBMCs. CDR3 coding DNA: TGTGCCACCAGCAGAGTGAGGACAGGGTCACAACCCCTCCACTTT. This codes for CATSRVRTGSQPLHF. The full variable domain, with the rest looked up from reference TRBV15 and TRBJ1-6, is DAMVIQNPRYQVTQFGKPVTLSCSQTLNHNVMYWYQQKSSQAPKLLFHYYDKDFNNEADTPDNFQSRRPNTSFCFLDIRSPGLGDTAMYLCATSRVRTGSQPLHFGNGTRLTVT.